This TCR beta chain emerged from a study of blood T cell repertoires in COVID-19. Across the whole study: COVID-19 samples collected from the United States, Italy and Spain covered acute and convalescent phases.

The protocol was immunoSEQ multiplex PCR, while the TCRdb copy is restricted to in-frame clones and leaves out a portion. This sample has about 200,000 clones, with roughly 88% found just once. The ends lost 3 bases at V and 6 bases at J; junction bases unmatched: 7. Per germline, CDR1 SGDLS and CDR2 YYNGEE. The CDR3 is made up of 15 amino acids. This rearrangement joins TRBV9 to TRBJ2-1; 9 bases fit TRBD2. The receptor was isolated from a human donor in a cohort sampled during active COVID-19. Sequenced input: peripheral blood. The CDR3 DNA reads TGTGCCAGCAGCGCCAGGACTAGCGTCCGCAATGAGCAGTTCTTC. It yields the protein CASSARTSVRNEQFF. Together with reference TRBV9 and TRBJ2-1, the CDR3 gives the full variable domain: DSGVTQTPKHLITATGQRVTLRCSPRSGDLSVYWYQQSLDQGLQFLIQYYNGEERAKGNILERFSAQQFPDLHSELNLSSLELGDSALYFCASSARTSVRNEQFFGPGTRLTVL.